A selection of T cell receptor beta chains follows, all from one sample in a study of patients and donors after allogeneic stem cell transplantation. TCRdb re-called the RT-PCR reads through MiXCR, storing one row per CDR3 protein. The table shows about 960,000 distinct CDR3 sequences, with roughly 18% occurring only once. The specimen sequenced was blood, either unsorted or a sorted T cell fraction (not recorded which). These receptors were collected from a human donor who was either an allogeneic HSCT recipient or a stem cell or donor lymphocyte infusion donor (not recorded which). It is not recorded whose cells these are; they may come from a transplant donor. Both conserved end residues are part of each CDR3. D genes are given only for firm matches. Clone size is not always given. Where it is, it says once, few, many or a class for expanded clones.

TGTGCTAGTGGGAAAAACAACTACGAGCAGTACTTC | CASGKNNYEQYF | TRBJ2-7 | TRBV12-5 | . | .
TGCAGTGCCGAGGGGAGGGGCGCTGGGGCCAACGTCCTGACTTTC | CSAEGRGAGANVLTF | TRBJ2-6 | TRBV20-1 | . | TRBD2
TGTGCCAGCAGTTCCGGACAGTATACCTCTGGAAACACCATATATTTT | CASSSGQYTSGNTIYF | TRBJ1-3 | TRBV6-2/TRBV6-3 | . | .
TGTGCCAGCAGCGCCAAAACTAGCGGGGGCACCGGGGAGCTGTTTTTT | CASSAKTSGGTGELFF | TRBJ2-2 | TRBV9 | few | TRBD2
TGTGCCAGCAGTTTTTCCGGGCCTGGGTCCCACAATGAGCAGTTCTTC | CASSFSGPGSHNEQFF | TRBJ2-1 | TRBV12-3/TRBV12-4 | many | .
TGCGCCAGCAGCCAAGACCTAAGCAGGGAAGAGACCCAGTACTTC | CASSQDLSREETQYF | TRBJ2-5 | TRBV4-3 | once | .
TGTGCCAGCAGCTTGGGGTACTCTGGAAACACCATATATTTT | CASSLGYSGNTIYF | TRBJ1-3 | TRBV5-8 | . | .
TGTGCCAGCACCCTCGTGGGACTGGGGTCAGGTGAGCAGTTCTTC | CASTLVGLGSGEQFF | TRBJ2-1 | TRBV28 | . | .
TGCAGTGCTAGACCCGGGGGTAGCGGCGAGCAGTACTTC | CSARPGGSGEQYF | TRBJ2-7 | TRBV20-1 | few | .
TGCGCCAGCAGCCCCAGACTAGCGGGGGGGCAAGTCACGCAGTATTTT | CASSPRLAGGQVTQYF | TRBJ2-3 | TRBV5-1 | few | TRBD2
TGTGCCAGCAGCCGAGTTAGACCCGGGGTGAACACTGAAGCTTTCTTT | CASSRVRPGVNTEAFF | TRBJ1-1 | TRBV7-3 | few | .
TGCAGTGCTAGTCTCAGGGACAGACCCTATGGCTACACCTTC | CSASLRDRPYGYTF | TRBJ1-2 | TRBV20-1 | few | TRBD1
TGTGCCATCAGTGTCGGCAGCCAAGAGACCCAGTACTTC | CAISVGSQETQYF | TRBJ2-5 | TRBV10-3 | few | .
TGTGCCAGCAGCCAAGTAAGGCAGGGGGCGAACTTAGTCAATGAGCAGTTCTTC | CASSQVRQGANLVNEQFF | TRBJ2-1 | TRBV3-1 | . | TRBD1
TGTGCCAGCAGCGTCTTCCCCGGGACATCTTATGGCTACACCTTC | CASSVFPGTSYGYTF | TRBJ1-2 | TRBV7-2 | . | .
TGCAGTGCTAACAGACAGCACTACGAGCAGTACTTC | CSANRQHYEQYF | TRBJ2-7 | TRBV20-1 | few | .
TGTGCCAGCAGCCCCATACGGGACAGGGAAGGGGAGACCCAGTACTTC | CASSPIRDREGETQYF | TRBJ2-5 | TRBV11-2 | many | TRBD1
TGTGCCAGCAGCCACGCTGAAGCTTTCTTT | CASSHAEAFF | TRBJ1-1 | TRBV12-3/TRBV12-4 | . | .
TGTGCCAGCAGCAGCAGAAGAGACAGGGGAACCTACGAGCAGTACTTC | CASSSRRDRGTYEQYF | TRBJ2-7 | TRBV21-1 | once | .
TGTGCCAGCAGTGATAAAGGGAGACAGGGGGGTGAAGCTTTCTTT | CASSDKGRQGGEAFF | TRBJ1-1 | TRBV25-1 | few | TRBD1
TGTGCCAGCAGCTTCGACAGAAGGACTGAAGCTTTCTTT | CASSFDRRTEAFF | TRBJ1-1 | TRBV7-6 | few | .
TGTGCCAGCAGCCTAAAGACAGGGTCACCCCTCCACTTT | CASSLKTGSPLHF | TRBJ1-6 | TRBV3-1 | . | TRBD1
TGTGCCAGCAGTTGGGGACAGGGAGGCGAGCAGTACTTC | CASSWGQGGEQYF | TRBJ2-7 | TRBV12-3/TRBV12-4 | . | TRBD1
TGCAGCGTTGTTAGAATCCAAGAGACCCAGTACTTC | CSVVRIQETQYF | TRBJ2-5 | TRBV29-1 | . | .
TGCAGCGTCCACTCTGGAAACACCATATATTTT | CSVHSGNTIYF | TRBJ1-3 | TRBV29-1 | few | .
TGCAGTGCTAACCCCGCCGGGACAGGCAATCAGCCCCAGCATTTT | CSANPAGTGNQPQHF | TRBJ1-5 | TRBV20-1 | many | TRBD1
TGTGCCACCAGTGATTCGGGAAGGGGCTACACCTTC | CATSDSGRGYTF | TRBJ1-2 | TRBV24-1 | few | .
TGTGCCAGCAGCCAAGGGACTCACCAAGAGACCCAGTACTTC | CASSQGTHQETQYF | TRBJ2-5 | TRBV3-1 | . | .
TGCGCCAGCATGGGGGACTATGCCTACGAGCAGTACTTC | CASMGDYAYEQYF | TRBJ2-7 | TRBV5-1 | few | TRBD2
TGTGCCAGCAGCCCCCTCACAGGCGGTGGCTACACCTTC | CASSPLTGGGYTF | TRBJ1-2 | TRBV12-3/TRBV12-4 | few | .
TGCGCCAGCAGCTTGGTTTCGGCTAGCGGGAGCGGCACCGGGGAGCTGTTTTTT | CASSLVSASGSGTGELFF | TRBJ2-2 | TRBV5-1 | few | TRBD2
TGTGCCAGCAGACAATATCGGACAGAAGCCTACGAGCAGTACTTC | CASRQYRTEAYEQYF | TRBJ2-7 | TRBV4-2 | . | .
TGTGCCAGCAGCCCATCCAGGCAGGGCTCTCATAGCAATCAGCCCCAGCATTTT | CASSPSRQGSHSNQPQHF | TRBJ1-5 | TRBV4-2 | once | .
TGTGCCAGCAGTTACCACGGGACAGCCGGGGAGCTGTTTTTT | CASSYHGTAGELFF | TRBJ2-2 | TRBV6-2/TRBV6-3 | few | TRBD1
TGCGCCAGCAGCCAAGATGGACAGGGCGTTAGCTATGGCTACACCTTC | CASSQDGQGVSYGYTF | TRBJ1-2 | TRBV4-3 | few | TRBD1
TGTGCCAGCAGCTTAGTTGGGGGGGCTCGCACCGGGGAGCTGTTTTTT | CASSLVGGARTGELFF | TRBJ2-2 | TRBV11-3 | . | .
TGTGCCAGCAGTGGGTACAGGCTACCAGATACGCAGTATTTT | CASSGYRLPDTQYF | TRBJ2-3 | TRBV2 | . | .
TGTGCCAGCAGTAGACTAGCGGGAGTCCCCTACGAGCAGTACTTC | CASSRLAGVPYEQYF | TRBJ2-7 | TRBV12-3/TRBV12-4 | many | TRBD2
TGTGCCATCAGTGAGCCGACGGCGCGGGAGACCCAGTACTTC | CAISEPTARETQYF | TRBJ2-5 | TRBV10-3 | once | .
TGTGCCAGCAGCAACGAGCGGGACAGGGCTTATTTT | CASSNERDRAYF | TRBJ2-3 | TRBV11-1 | few | TRBD1
TGCGCCAGCTTTTGGGAGGGGAACACCGGGGAGCTGTTTTTT | CASFWEGNTGELFF | TRBJ2-2 | TRBV5-1 | . | TRBD2
TGCAGCGTGTTCGGGGAGGAACCAGCGTACGAGCAGTACTTC | CSVFGEEPAYEQYF | TRBJ2-7 | TRBV29-1 | few | .
TGCGCCAGCAGCCTCTGGGGGGGGACCTACGAGCAGTACTTC | CASSLWGGTYEQYF | TRBJ2-7 | TRBV5-1 | few | TRBD2